These T cell receptor beta chains were read from a single sample in a study of blood T cell repertoires in COVID-19. The protocol was immunoSEQ multiplex PCR, while the TCRdb copy is restricted to in-frame clones and leaves out a portion. The sample has some 490,000 clones, 75% to 90% seen once; the top ten hold 7% to 10%. Material: PBMCs or T cells enriched from blood (not recorded which). These receptors all come from a woman in her sixties who had recovered from COVID-19. Both conserved end residues are part of each CDR3. The order of the fields is D gene, J gene, clone size, V gene, CDR3 DNA, CDR3 protein. The D gene is left open where the match is weak. Clone size, where shown, is once, few, many, or a class for clones that have expanded.

D: NA
J: TRBJ1-2
size: NA
V: TRBV2
DNA: TGTGCCAGCAGTAGCAGGACTGACTATGGCTACACCTTC
CDR3: CASSSRTDYGYTF

D: TRBD1
J: TRBJ2-7
size: NA
V: TRBV13
DNA: TGTGCCAGCAGCTCCGCCTCCGGGACAGGGAGCTACGAGCAGTACTTC
CDR3: CASSSASGTGSYEQYF

D: NA
J: TRBJ1-3
size: NA
V: TRBV19
DNA: TGTGCCAGTAGTCGTTTTGGCCTCTCTGGAAACACCATATATTTT
CDR3: CASSRFGLSGNTIYF

D: NA
J: TRBJ1-1
size: NA
V: TRBV29-1
DNA: TGCAGCGGAGGCGCGGGTAAGAACACTGAAGCTTTCTTT
CDR3: CSGGAGKNTEAFF

D: TRBD1
J: TRBJ2-7
size: NA
V: TRBV7-9
DNA: TGTGCCAGCAGCATTACAGGGGCCTACGAGCAGTACTTC
CDR3: CASSITGAYEQYF

D: NA
J: TRBJ2-5
size: NA
V: TRBV14
DNA: TGTGCCAGCAGCCCGCTCGTGGGTAGCGGAAATAAAGAGACCCAGTACTTC
CDR3: CASSPLVGSGNKETQYF

D: NA
J: TRBJ1-4
size: NA
V: TRBV2
DNA: TGTGCCAGCACCGCTGGAGGGCGGACTAATGAAAAACTGTTTTTT
CDR3: CASTAGGRTNEKLFF

D: TRBD1
J: TRBJ1-6
size: NA
V: TRBV28
DNA: TGTGCCAGCAGTCCCCGACCGGGACAGGGACCTTCACCCCTCCACTTT
CDR3: CASSPRPGQGPSPLHF

D: TRBD1
J: TRBJ1-3
size: NA
V: TRBV11-2
DNA: TGTGCCAGCAGCTTAACAGGGGCGGTAGGAAACACCATATATTTT
CDR3: CASSLTGAVGNTIYF

D: TRBD1
J: TRBJ1-1
size: NA
V: TRBV27
DNA: TGTGCCAGCTCCGGCTGGACAGGAGCTTATCCGAACACTGAAGCTTTCTTT
CDR3: CASSGWTGAYPNTEAFF

D: TRBD1
J: TRBJ1-2
size: NA
V: TRBV3-1/TRBV3-2
DNA: TGTGCCAGCAGCCACGGGGACAGGCTCTCCCCGGGGGACTATGGCTACACCTTC
CDR3: CASSHGDRLSPGDYGYTF

D: NA
J: TRBJ1-5
size: few
V: TRBV19
DNA: TGTGCCAGTAGTATTACCGAGAATCAGCCCCAGCATTTT
CDR3: CASSITENQPQHF

D: NA
J: TRBJ2-3
size: NA
V: TRBV19
DNA: TGTGCCAGTAGTCACACAACAGATACGCAGTATTTT
CDR3: CASSHTTDTQYF

D: NA
J: TRBJ1-1
size: NA
V: TRBV19
DNA: TGTGCCAGTTACCCCCAGGATAATAGGCTGGCTGAAGCTTTCTTT
CDR3: CASYPQDNRLAEAFF

D: NA
J: TRBJ2-4
size: NA
V: TRBV19
DNA: TGTGCCAGTAGGGGGTGGGAGTTAGACATTCAGTACTTC
CDR3: CASRGWELDIQYF

D: NA
J: TRBJ1-4
size: NA
V: TRBV18
DNA: TGTGCCAGCTCACCATCAGGGGCGAGGGGCGAAAAACTGTTTTTT
CDR3: CASSPSGARGEKLFF

D: NA
J: TRBJ1-5
size: NA
V: TRBV28
DNA: TGTGCCACCAATGGGGGGGGAGATCAGCCCCAGCATTTT
CDR3: CATNGGGDQPQHF

D: NA
J: TRBJ1-2
size: NA
V: TRBV10-2
DNA: TGCGCCAGCAGTTCTGAGGGAAACTATGGCTACACCTTC
CDR3: CASSSEGNYGYTF

D: NA
J: TRBJ1-4
size: once
V: TRBV24-1
DNA: TGTGCCACCAGTGATTCCCGTCAGTTCAACGAAAAACTGTTTTTT
CDR3: CATSDSRQFNEKLFF

D: NA
J: TRBJ1-2
size: once
V: TRBV11-3
DNA: TGTGCCAGCAGCCTAGAGGCCTACGCTAGGTACACCTTC
CDR3: CASSLEAYARYTF

D: TRBD1
J: TRBJ1-2
size: NA
V: TRBV15
DNA: TGTGCCACCAGCCGACACCGGGACAGAGGAAACTATGGCTACACCTTC
CDR3: CATSRHRDRGNYGYTF

D: NA
J: TRBJ2-2
size: NA
V: TRBV2
DNA: TGTGCCAGCAGCAGAACCGGGGAGCTGTTTTTT
CDR3: CASSRTGELFF

D: TRBD1
J: TRBJ1-3
size: few
V: TRBV2
DNA: TGTGCCAGCAGGGGACAGGGATCGGGAAACACCATATATTTT
CDR3: CASRGQGSGNTIYF

D: NA
J: TRBJ1-6
size: once
V: TRBV7-6
DNA: TGTGCCAGCAGCTTAGAAGGGGACACCAATTCACCCCTCCACTTT
CDR3: CASSLEGDTNSPLHF

D: TRBD1
J: TRBJ1-1
size: NA
V: TRBV2
DNA: TGTGCCAGCAGAGCCGACAGGGGCACTGAAGCTTTCTTT
CDR3: CASRADRGTEAFF

D: TRBD1
J: TRBJ1-3
size: NA
V: TRBV7-9
DNA: TGTGCCAGCAGCTCTGGGACAGGGATCAGCTCTGGAAACACCATATATTTT
CDR3: CASSSGTGISSGNTIYF

D: TRBD1
J: TRBJ1-1
size: NA
V: TRBV5-1
DNA: TGCGCCAGCTTTGGACAGGTGAACACTGAAGCTTTCTTT
CDR3: CASFGQVNTEAFF

D: NA
J: TRBJ2-2
size: NA
V: TRBV9
DNA: TGTGCCAGCAGACGGCAAGGGGGACATGGGGAGCTGTTTTTT
CDR3: CASRRQGGHGELFF

D: NA
J: TRBJ1-2
size: NA
V: TRBV6-5
DNA: TGTGCCAGCCGAAAGCTCGAGGGTCATGGCTACACCTTC
CDR3: CASRKLEGHGYTF

D: TRBD1
J: TRBJ2-1
size: NA
V: TRBV19
DNA: TGTGCCAGTAGCAAAGACAGGGGGCCGGGGAATGAGCAGTTCTTC
CDR3: CASSKDRGPGNEQFF

D: TRBD1
J: TRBJ1-1
size: NA
V: TRBV5-1
DNA: TGCGCCAGCAGCTTGGGGACAGGGAGTGCTGAAGCTTTCTTT
CDR3: CASSLGTGSAEAFF

D: NA
J: TRBJ1-2
size: NA
V: TRBV4-2
DNA: TGTGCCAGCAGCCAGACGGAACAGGGCTATGGCTACACCTTC
CDR3: CASSQTEQGYGYTF

D: NA
J: TRBJ1-2
size: NA
V: TRBV18
DNA: TGTGCCAGCTCACCAGAACAGGGTAGCGGCTACACCTTC
CDR3: CASSPEQGSGYTF

D: NA
J: TRBJ1-2
size: NA
V: TRBV30
DNA: TGTGCCTGGCGGGGGGCGAGCTACACCTTC
CDR3: CAWRGASYTF

D: NA
J: TRBJ1-4
size: NA
V: TRBV2
DNA: TGTGCCAGCAGTTTCCCGGGGGGCTCTAATGAAAAACTGTTTTTT
CDR3: CASSFPGGSNEKLFF

D: TRBD2
J: TRBJ2-3
size: once
V: TRBV2
DNA: TGTGCCAGCACGTCCGCGGGGGTCTCAGATACGCAGTATTTT
CDR3: CASTSAGVSDTQYF

D: NA
J: TRBJ2-3
size: NA
V: TRBV5-1
DNA: TGCGCCAGCAGCTTCGGACAGGGAGGGGATACGCAGTATTTT
CDR3: CASSFGQGGDTQYF

D: TRBD1
J: TRBJ2-5
size: NA
V: TRBV19
DNA: TGTGCCAGTAGGGGACAGGGCTTCCAAGAGACCCAGTACTTC
CDR3: CASRGQGFQETQYF

D: NA
J: TRBJ1-5
size: NA
V: TRBV28
DNA: TGTGCCAGCAGTTTTTACGGCAGCCGGGGGTGGCAGCCCCAGCATTTT
CDR3: CASSFYGSRGWQPQHF

D: TRBD1
J: TRBJ2-1
size: once
V: TRBV11-3
DNA: TGTGCCAGCAGGACCGGATGGACAGGGAGAGCGGGTGAGCAGTTCTTC
CDR3: CASRTGWTGRAGEQFF

D: NA
J: TRBJ2-1
size: NA
V: TRBV5-1
DNA: TGCGCCAGCAGCTCCGGGGGATCGGCTACCTACAATGAGCAGTTCTTC
CDR3: CASSSGGSATYNEQFF

D: TRBD1
J: TRBJ2-2
size: once
V: TRBV14
DNA: TGTGCCAGCAGGCGGACAGGGGGTCATACCGGGGAGCTGTTTTTT
CDR3: CASRRTGGHTGELFF

D: NA
J: TRBJ1-6
size: NA
V: TRBV3-1/TRBV3-2
DNA: TGTGCCAGCAGCCTCCTAGTTATCGGGAGTTCACCCCTCCACTTT
CDR3: CASSLLVIGSSPLHF

D: NA
J: TRBJ1-6
size: NA
V: TRBV4-1
DNA: TGCGCCAGCAGGTCGTCCGTCGGTTCACCCCTCCACTTT
CDR3: CASRSSVGSPLHF

D: NA
J: TRBJ2-1
size: NA
V: TRBV10-3
DNA: TGTGCCATCAGTGAATACGGACTTTCCGACTCCTACAATGAGCAGTTCTTC
CDR3: CAISEYGLSDSYNEQFF

D: NA
J: TRBJ1-4
size: NA
V: TRBV10-1
DNA: TGCGCCAGCAGTGAGAGTTACAAGGAAAAACTGTTTTTT
CDR3: CASSESYKEKLFF

D: TRBD2
J: TRBJ2-2
size: NA
V: TRBV4-1
DNA: TGCGCCAGCAGCCAAGCAGGGAGGGGCGGGGAGCTGTTTTTT
CDR3: CASSQAGRGGELFF

D: NA
J: TRBJ2-7
size: NA
V: TRBV7-5
DNA: TGTGCCAGAAGCCTGTCCCCGGAGCAGTACTTC
CDR3: CARSLSPEQYF

D: TRBD2
J: TRBJ2-1
size: NA
V: TRBV3-1/TRBV3-2
DNA: TGTGCCAGCAGCCAGGCCGGGACTAGCGGTAACAATGAGCAGTTCTTC
CDR3: CASSQAGTSGNNEQFF

D: TRBD1
J: TRBJ2-6
size: NA
V: TRBV11-2
DNA: TGTGCCAGCAGCCGTAGGTCGGACAGGGTCTATGGTGGGGCCAACGTCCTGACTTTC
CDR3: CASSRRSDRVYGGANVLTF

D: NA
J: TRBJ1-1
size: once
V: TRBV30
DNA: TGTGCCTGGAGTGTAGGGACTAGCGCTTTCTTT
CDR3: CAWSVGTSAFF

D: NA
J: TRBJ1-4
size: NA
V: TRBV12-3/TRBV12-4
DNA: TGTGCCAGCAGCCGACAGACAAATGAAAAACTGTTTTTT
CDR3: CASSRQTNEKLFF

D: NA
J: TRBJ2-2
size: NA
V: TRBV9
DNA: TGTGCCAGCACCCCCGGACACCTAAACACCGGGGAGCTGTTTTTT
CDR3: CASTPGHLNTGELFF

D: NA
J: TRBJ1-3
size: NA
V: TRBV21-1
DNA: TGTGCCAGCAGCTCCATGGGGGGGGCAGGACATCACTCTGGAAACACCATATATTTT
CDR3: CASSSMGGAGHHSGNTIYF